The following is a TCR beta chain sequence with its context. The data belong to a study of blood T cell repertoires in COVID-19. Study overall: Sites across the United States, Italy and Spain contributed samples from acute and convalescent COVID-19. PBMCs, B-cell-depleted T cells, or T cells were the source of the cDNA or gDNA that made up the material.

Authors' methods: Amplification from reference gene primers served as the basis for estimated nucleated cell counts. Sequencing was performed with immunoSEQ multiplex PCR; in TCRdb, only in-frame clones are kept and a portion is missing. V, J and clone size were drawn from that table, and D and trimming were deduced from the DNA. The sample records around 310,000 clones, over 75% being singletons. This TCR derives from a woman aged 45 to 65 with active or convalescent COVID-19. Sequenced input: peripheral blood.

The DNA of the CDR3 is TGTGCCAGCAGCCCGGGACTAGCGAGTTACTACAATGAGCAGTTCTTC. It yields the protein CASSPGLASYYNEQFF. The V call is TRBV7-2, the J call TRBJ2-1, with 10 bases identical to TRBD2. CDR3 length equals 16 residues. Germline V CDR1 and CDR2: SGHTA, FQGNSA. J lost 3 bases, V lost 5 bases, and 7 bases had no gene match.